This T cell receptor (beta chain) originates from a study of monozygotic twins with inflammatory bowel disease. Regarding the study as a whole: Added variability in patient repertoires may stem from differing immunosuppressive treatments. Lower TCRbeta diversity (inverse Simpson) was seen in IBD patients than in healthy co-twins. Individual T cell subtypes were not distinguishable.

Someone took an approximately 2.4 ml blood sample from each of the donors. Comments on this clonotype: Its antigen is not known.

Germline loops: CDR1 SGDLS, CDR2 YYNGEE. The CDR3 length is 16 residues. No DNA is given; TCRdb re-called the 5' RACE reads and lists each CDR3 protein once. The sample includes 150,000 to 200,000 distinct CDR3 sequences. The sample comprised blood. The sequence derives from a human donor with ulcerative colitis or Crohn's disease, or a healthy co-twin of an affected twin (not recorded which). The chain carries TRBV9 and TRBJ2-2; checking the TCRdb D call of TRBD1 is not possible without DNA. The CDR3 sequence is CASSPPPGGIIGELFF.